This TCR beta chain was sequenced in a study of T cell clonality in common variable immunodeficiency. Study-wide points: Common variable immunodeficiency TCR beta sequences reportedly had fewer deletions and N-nucleotide insertions. TCRbeta clonality was increased in CVID versus healthy controls. Patient heterogeneity in the CVID cohort limited correlations between repertoire features and clinical complications.

Method: immunoSEQ multiplex PCR; TCRdb's copy keeps in-frame clones and lacks some. The table lists 40,000 or so clones, with no singletons. The V end lost 6 bases, the J end lost 6 bases, and 15 bases lay between the germline ends. This CDR3 comprises 13 residues. The germline gives CDR1 MNHEY, CDR2 SVGEGT. Both groups were predominantly of Caucasian heritage. This clone was picked up a small number of times. Its antigen is undetermined. The read falls 3 residues short of the CDR3 end, and the missing part is taken from the germline J gene. Material: peripheral blood mononuclear cells. The gene calls are TRBV6-2 or TRBV6-3 and TRBJ2-7; possible D gene TRBD1, 6 bases. This sequence originates from a human donor with common variable immunodeficiency. The CDR3 sequence is CASSTTLRGEQYF. Incomplete CDR3 DNA: TGTGCCAGCAGCACCACACTCAGGGGCGAG.